Listed here are 21 T cell receptor beta chains from one sample, sequenced in a study of blood T cells in healthy people across ages. Together with a sample-barcoded 5' primer, a J-beta primer mix was included in a second PCR lasting roughly 7 to 11 cycles. A single record per CDR3 protein comes from TCRdb applying MiXCR to the 5' RACE reads. The profile shows approximately 680,000 distinct CDR3 sequences, about a third of them singletons. Material: blood. These receptors were obtained from a woman older than 75 in good health.

Ten or more counts support this clonotype. The gene calls are TRBV5-1 and TRBJ2-5; D possibly corresponds to TRBD2 (5 bases). The V and J ends lost 4 bases and 3 bases respectively, with 10 bases between them. Germline loops: CDR1 SGHRS, CDR2 YFSETQ. The CDR3 sequence is 13 residues long. CDR3 coding DNA: TGCGCCAGCAGCGCCCTAGCAGAAGAGACCCAGTACTTC. This sequence encodes CASSALAEETQYF.

This clonotype was counted many times. The chain's CDR3 is CASGKGQGFDEQFF. CDR3 coding DNA: TGTGCTAGTGGAAAGGGACAGGGTTTCGATGAGCAGTTCTTC. The chain carries TRBV12-5 and TRBJ2-1; 9 bases match TRBD1. The germline gives CDR1 LGHNT, CDR2 FRNRAP. The CDR3 spans 14 residues. With 6 bases clipped from V and 8 bases from J, the junction kept 8 bases outside the gene matches.

There are many counts of this clonotype. CDR3 sequence: CASSELVGRGNTEAFF. For the CDR3, the DNA is TGTGCCAGCAGTGAATTAGTTGGCAGGGGGAACACTGAAGCTTTCTTT. This chain uses TRBV6-1 with TRBJ1-1; perhaps TRBD1 as D (6 bases). The CDR3 has 16 amino acids. Germline V CDR1 and CDR2: MNHNS, SASEGT. Trimming pared 2 bases from V and 1 base from J, leaving 14 bases between.

This clonotype was picked up a small number of times. This clone may be a read error of a much larger clone one base away. The chain recombines TRBV5-6 with TRBJ2-6, with 9 bases matching TRBD1. In germline, CDR1 is SGHDT, CDR2 YYEEEE. The CDR3 contains 18 residues. In DNA, the CDR3 is TGTGCCAGCAGCCCTATCCGGGACAGGGTCTCTGGGGCCAACGTCCCGACTTTC. This gives the protein CASSPIRDRVSGANVPTF. Complete variable domain (other parts from reference TRBV5-6 and TRBJ2-6): DAGVTQSPTHLIKTRGQQVTLRCSPKSGHDTVSWYQQALGQGPQFIFQYYEEEERQRGNFPDRFSGHQFPNYSSELNVNALLLGDSALYLCASSPIRDRVSGANVPTFGAGSRLTVL.

This clonotype has a count of ten or more. The chain uses TRBV6-5 and TRBJ2-7, with D perhaps matching TRBD2 (6 bases). In germline, CDR1 is MNHEY, CDR2 SVGAGI. V was clipped by 5 bases and J by 2 bases, with 10 bases between them. The CDR3 covers 13 residues. CDR3 protein: CASSVGGPYEQYF. The DNA of the CDR3 is TGTGCCAGCAGTGTCGGGGGACCCTACGAGCAGTACTTC.

Ten or more counts support this clonotype. The chain carries TRBV7-3 and TRBJ2-3, with D perhaps matching TRBD1 or TRBD2 (5 bases each). Germline loops: CDR1 SGHTA, CDR2 FQGTGA. V was cut by 4 bases and J by 6 bases, with 14 bases left in between. There are 14 residues in the CDR3. The CDR3 DNA sequence: TGTGCCAGCAGCTCCGGGGTGTCAGGGGATACGCAGTATTTT. It codes for CASSSGVSGDTQYF.

The chain uses TRBV11-2 and TRBJ2-2; 7 bases align to TRBD1. The CDR3 sequence is 12 residues long. Germline CDR1 reads SGHAT; CDR2 reads FQNNGV. The ends lost 5 bases at V and 9 bases at J; junction bases unmatched: 3. DNA for the CDR3: TGTGCCAGCAGCCAGGGGGTACGGGAGCTGTTTTTT. This gives the protein CASSQGVRELFF. The entire variable domain, with the rest obtained from reference TRBV11-2 and TRBJ2-2, is as follows: EAGVAQSPRYKIIEKRQSVAFWCNPISGHATLYWYQQILGQGPKLLIQFQNNGVVDDSQLPKDRFSAERLKGVDSTLKIQPAKLEDSAVYLCASSQGVRELFFGEGSRLTVL.

In its sample, this clonotype was seen once. A much larger clone lies one base from this, so it may be a read error. This sequence joins TRBV6-1 and TRBJ2-3; maybe TRBD2 (6 bases). V was pared by 6 bases and J by 0 bases, with 16 bases between. The germline CDR1 and CDR2 sequences are MNHNS and SASEGT. The CDR3 sequence is 16 residues long. The CDR3 region has the DNA TGTGCCAGCAGGGACTGGGGACTGGATAGCACAGATACGCAGTATTTT. Its protein is CASRDWGLDSTDTQYF.

Many counts were recorded for this clonotype. The chain carries TRBV2 and TRBJ1-5; D not certain. Looked up from germline, CDR1 is SNHLY and CDR2 is FYNNEI. This CDR3 has 14 residues. The V end lost 7 bases, the J end lost 4 bases, and 14 bases lay between the germline ends. The CDR3 DNA sequence: TGTGCCAGCACCCGGGATTCTTGGAATCAGCCCCAGCATTTT. Encoded protein: CASTRDSWNQPQHF.

This clonotype was seen ten or more times. V is TRBV20-1 and J is TRBJ2-3, with 12 nucleotides matching TRBD2. With 5 bases clipped from V and 4 bases from J, the junction kept 19 bases outside the gene matches. CDR3 length: 19 amino acids. The germline CDR1 and CDR2 sequences are DFQATT and SNEGSKA (reference sequence). The CDR3 DNA is TGCAGTGCTCCGCTTCTAGCGGGGGGGCCAACCGTCAGGGCAGATACGCAGTATTTT. Amino acids: CSAPLLAGGPTVRADTQYF.

With regard to this clonotype: Being one base from a much bigger clone, this may be a read error. The V call is TRBV6-6, the J call TRBJ2-7; possibly TRBD1 or TRBD2 for D (5 bases each). Trimming pared 4 bases from V and 3 bases from J, leaving 16 bases between. The germline V gene has CDR1 MNHNY and CDR2 SVGAGI (reference sequence). This CDR3 region has 15 residues. Here the CDR3 reads CASSWDRVIGYEQYF. The CDR3 bases are TGTGCCAGCAGTTGGGACCGGGTCATTGGCTACGAGCAGTACTTC.

The J gene is TRBJ1-6, the V gene TRBV7-9; D not certain. CDR1 is SEHNR and CDR2 is FQNEAQ in the germline V gene (reference sequence). V lost 5 bases to trimming and J lost 15 bases, with 17 bases between them. The CDR3 covers 13 residues. The CDR3 DNA sequence: TGTGCCAGCAGCCCCCGCGGGGAGACACTCCTCCACTTT. Its protein product is CASSPRGETLLHF.

Ten or more counts support this clonotype. The rearrangement uses TRBV5-1 and TRBJ2-7; either TRBD1 or TRBD2 may supply D (5 bases each). The CDR3 has 17 residues. Germline V CDR1 and CDR2: SGHRS, YFSETQ. Trimming cost V 1 base and J 2 bases, with 19 bases left between them. The CDR3 protein is CASSLLGPVEPAYEQYF. In nucleotides, the CDR3 is TGCGCCAGCAGCTTGTTGGGACCCGTAGAACCGGCCTACGAGCAGTACTTC.

The chain carries TRBV28 and TRBJ2-1; 11 nucleotides agree with TRBD2. The CDR3 contains 14 residues. Unmatched junction bases numbered 10, after V lost 8 bases and J lost 10 bases. The germline CDR1 and CDR2 sequences are MDHEN and SYDVKM. The CDR3: CASYRSGGAGEQFF. As DNA, the CDR3 is TGTGCCAGCTATCGTAGCGGGGGGGCCGGGGAGCAGTTCTTC.

This clonotype was seen at least ten times. The chain couples TRBV20-1 to TRBJ2-1, with TRBD1 matching 12 bases. The trim removed 5 bases at V and 9 bases at J, leaving 14 bases unmatched. There are 16 residues in the CDR3. Per germline, CDR1 DFQATT and CDR2 SNEGSKA (reference sequence). This chain's CDR3 is CSAGEPGTGGLGEQFF. CDR3 nucleotides: TGCAGTGCTGGGGAACCCGGGACAGGGGGCTTGGGTGAGCAGTTCTTC.

The sample holds many counts of this clonotype. This chain connects TRBV9 to TRBJ2-7; D is possibly TRBD2 (6 bases). V was pared by 3 bases and J by 5 bases, with 18 bases between. The CDR3 contains 15 residues. Germline loops: CDR1 SGDLS, CDR2 YYNGEE. CDR3 in DNA: TGTGCCAGCAGCGCCACCTTCGGAGGGTTCGACGAGCAGTACTTC. Residues: CASSATFGGFDEQYF.

The sample holds many counts of this clonotype. A read error is possible here, since a much larger clone lies one base away. The chain couples TRBV7-2 to TRBJ2-1; 8 positions match TRBD2. The last part of the DNA fits TRBJ2-7 better; the J call may be wrong. There are 16 residues in the CDR3. The germline V gene encodes CDR1 SGHTA and CDR2 FQGNSA. Here the CDR3 DNA reads TGTGCCAGCAGCTTAACCGGGGGGGCGTCCTACAATGAGCAGTACTTC. This codes for CASSLTGGASYNEQYF.

This clonotype was seen at least ten times. The chain is built from TRBV5-6 and TRBJ2-3, with unresolved D. Germline CDR1 reads SGHDT; CDR2 reads YYEEEE. The V end was cut by 3 bases, the J end by 5 bases, with 16 bases between. The CDR3 contains 15 residues. The CDR3 region is CASSSLDLVVDTQYF. CDR3 DNA: TGTGCCAGCAGCTCGTTGGACCTTGTGGTAGATACGCAGTATTTT.

This chain links TRBV7-8 with TRBJ2-2, with D tentatively TRBD2 (5 bases). In germline, CDR1 is SGHVS, CDR2 FQNEAQ. The CDR3 extends over 15 amino acids. Trimming removed 1 base at V and 7 bases at J, with 13 bases between. CDR3 sequence: CASSLVSGYGGELFF. In nucleotides, the CDR3 is TGTGCCAGCAGCTTAGTCTCGGGATACGGCGGGGAGCTGTTTTTT.

This clonotype was recorded many times. The chain uses TRBV5-1 and TRBJ2-4; 8 nucleotides match TRBD2. Unmatched junction bases numbered 7, after V lost 3 bases and J lost 8 bases. Per germline, CDR1 SGHRS and CDR2 YFSETQ. The length of the CDR3 is 14 residues. CDR3 sequence: CASSSGGGLDIQYF. For the CDR3, the DNA is TGCGCCAGCAGCTCGGGGGGGGGTCTAGACATTCAGTACTTC.

Only a few counts were recorded for this clonotype. The chain is built from TRBV6-8 and TRBJ2-5; D gene uncertain. Germline V gene data show CDR1 as MNHGY and CDR2 as SAAAGT. V was pared by 0 bases and J by 3 bases, with 8 bases between. The CDR3 loop spans 14 amino acids. The CDR3 protein is CASSYSIREETQYF. CDR3 nucleotide sequence: TGTGCCAGCAGTTACTCGATCAGAGAAGAGACCCAGTACTTC.